The 13 T cell receptor beta chains below all came from one sample that was sequenced in a study of cytomegalovirus exposure and HLA in healthy donors. Both 60 Vbeta primers and 13 Jbeta primers went into the PCR. Sequencing was performed with immunoSEQ multiplex PCR; in TCRdb, only in-frame clones are kept and a portion is missing. The sample has some 65,000 clones; approximately 71% are singletons. The sequenced sample consisted of PBMCs. These receptors all come from a woman aged 40 to 50 in good health and CMV-seropositive.

The V gene is TRBV19, the J gene TRBJ2-1, with a weak D call TRBD1 (5 bases). Germline V gene sequence: CDR1 LNHDA, CDR2 SQIVND (reference sequence). This CDR3 is 15 amino acids long. Trimming cost V 1 base and J 5 bases, with 12 bases left between them. The CDR3 is CASSIGTGRDNEQFF. As DNA, the CDR3 is TGTGCCAGTAGTATAGGTACAGGAAGAGACAATGAGCAGTTCTTC.

V gene TRBV5-6 combines with J gene TRBJ2-7; D may be TRBD1 (6 bases). CDR1 SGHDT and CDR2 YYEEEE come from the germline V gene. CDR3 length: 13 amino acids. V lost 7 bases and J lost 5, with 16 bases in between. As DNA, the CDR3 is TGTGCCAGCGGCCAACAGGGTGGGAACGAGCAGTACTTC. Its translation: CASGQQGGNEQYF.

DNA of the CDR3: TGTGCCTGGAGTGTAGGGGGTCGCAGCTACACCTTC. As protein: CAWSVGGRSYTF. J is TRBJ1-2 and V is TRBV30; D might be TRBD1 (6 bases). Germline CDR1 reads GTSNPN; CDR2 reads SVGIG (reference sequence). V was pared by 0 bases and J by 9 bases, with 11 bases between. This CDR3 contains 12 residues.

This clone occurred once. The V and J genes are TRBV21-1 and TRBJ1-1. TRBV21-1 is noted as a pseudogene. This CDR3 has 14 residues. In DNA, the CDR3 is TGTGCCAGCATAAAAACCGGGACTGACACTGAAGCTTTCTTT. As protein: CASIKTGTDTEAFF.

This clone was seen more than once but under ten times. This chain connects TRBV2 to TRBJ2-3; 10 bases are a match to TRBD2. Germline V gene lookup returns CDR1 SNHLY and CDR2 FYNNEI. The CDR3 consists of 14 residues. J gave up 4 bases and V 6 bases, and 4 bases lay outside the gene matches. The CDR3 region is CASRVSGGADTQYF. DNA for the CDR3: TGTGCCAGCAGAGTAAGCGGGGGGGCAGATACGCAGTATTTT.

This clone was seen just once. The chain uses TRBV28 and TRBJ1-1; the D gene is possibly TRBD1 (5 bases). Trimming took off 8 bases at V and 5 bases at J, with 12 bases between the two ends. CDR1 and CDR2 from the germline V gene are MDHEN and SYDVKM. CDR3 size: 12 residues. The CDR3 nucleotides are TGTGCCAGCCACAGGTTGGGAACTGAAGCTTTCTTT. Encoded protein: CASHRLGTEAFF. The complete variable domain, with remaining parts taken from reference TRBV28 and TRBJ1-1, reads DVKVTQSSRYLVKRTGEKVFLECVQDMDHENMFWYRQDPGLGLRLIYFSYDVKMKEKGDIPEGYSVSREKKERFSLILESASTNQTSMYLCASHRLGTEAFFGQGTRLTVV.

The chain uses TRBV5-1 and TRBJ1-1; 7 bases fit TRBD1. Trimming took 4 bases from V and 1 from J; bases not matched to a gene: 10. The CDR3 loop spans 16 amino acids. Germline V gene data show CDR1 as SGHRS and CDR2 as YFSETQ. As DNA, the CDR3 is TGCGCCAGCAGCGGCGGACAGGAAGAAGGGAACACTGAAGCTTTCTTT. It encodes CASSGGQEEGNTEAFF.

The rearrangement uses TRBV5-4 and TRBJ1-2; tentative D call: TRBD1 (6 bases). The length of the CDR3 is 16 residues. Trimming removed 6 bases at V and 7 bases at J, with 25 bases between. Germline V CDR1 and CDR2: SGHNT, YYREEE (reference sequence). The chain's CDR3 is CASTPAGVRGVRGYTF. CDR3 sequence (DNA): TGTGCCAGCACCCCGGCGGGGGTCAGGGGAGTTCGTGGCTACACCTTC. The variable domain in full, with the rest retrieved from reference TRBV5-4 and TRBJ1-2, is ETGVTQSPTHLIKTRGQQVTLRCSSQSGHNTVSWYQQALGQGPQFIFQYYREEENGRGNFPPRFSGLQFPNYSSELNVNALELDDSALYLCASTPAGVRGVRGYTFGSGTRLTVV.

This clone is a singleton in its sample. The chain employs TRBV7-8 and TRBJ1-1, with 7 bases lining up with TRBD1. CDR1 is SGHVS and CDR2 is FQNEAQ in the germline V gene. This CDR3 is built from 14 residues. Trimming removed 3 bases from V and 5 bases from J; junction bases left unmatched: 6. The CDR3 DNA reads as TGTGCCAGCAGCTTTGGGGCCAGGGGGACTGAAGCTTTCTTT. Its protein product is CASSFGARGTEAFF.

This clone appeared a few times. A junction end diverges from the germline sequence, so it may reflect a read error. This rearrangement joins TRBV7-9 to TRBJ1-5; 12 bases map to TRBD1. In germline, CDR1 is SEHNR, CDR2 FQNEAQ (reference sequence). The CDR3 contains 18 residues. In DNA form, the CDR3 reads TGTTCCAGCAGCTCATTCACCGGGACAGGGGGCGCGGGACAGCCCCAGCATTTT. It specifies CSSSSFTGTGGAGQPQHF.

The DNA for the CDR3 is TGTGCCAGCAGCCCTTCGGCGCGGAGCACAGATACGCAGTATTTT. This gives the protein CASSPSARSTDTQYF. The J gene is TRBJ2-3, the V gene TRBV7-3; no definite D call. Deletions cut 5 bases from V and 0 bases from J, with 12 bases between. The CDR3 loop spans 15 amino acids. Looked up from germline, CDR1 is SGHTA and CDR2 is FQGTGA.

This clone was detected once. The junction and the germline gene differ at one end; a read error may be behind it. J is TRBJ1-2 and V is TRBV7-9; weak D call: TRBD1 (6 bases). This CDR3 is 14 amino acids long. In germline, CDR1 is SEHNR, CDR2 FQNEAQ (reference sequence). This CDR3 reads CSSSHRAINYGYTF. Written as DNA, the CDR3 is TGTTCCAGCAGCCACAGGGCTATTAACTATGGCTACACCTTC.

In nucleotides, the CDR3 is TGCGCCAGCAGCTCGTCCAGGGGGATGTACGAGCAGTACTTC. This translates into CASSSSRGMYEQYF. V and J are TRBV5-1 and TRBJ2-7; 7 bases agree with TRBD1. This CDR3 region has 14 residues. The V segment lost 3 bases and the J segment 4 bases; nucleotides outside the gene matches: 7. CDR1 is SGHRS, CDR2 YFSETQ, per germline.